Following are 21 T cell receptor beta chains from one sample sequenced in a study of Ad26.COV2.S vaccination and SARS-CoV-2 variants. Sample treatment: some 19 received Ad26.COV2.S at low or high dose, single or two shots; a few received placebo; per-sample allocation not given. Specimens were obtained on day 63 following the first vaccine or placebo injection. Clones were sequenced by immunoSEQ multiplex PCR, and TCRdb holds only the in-frame ones, with some missing. The repertoire holds a few hundred thousand clones, with 80% to 95% as singletons. The material was peripheral blood, obtained in a trial of Ad26.COV2.S vaccine versus placebo. The receptor set was obtained from a person aged 18-60 years who received the Ad26.COV2.S COVID-19 vaccine or a placebo.

This chain joins TRBV28 and TRBJ2-5; 10 bases map to TRBD1. V lost 5 bases to trimming and J lost 5 bases; unmatched junction nucleotides: 20. The CDR3 is 19 amino acids. Germline CDR1 reads MDHEN; CDR2 reads SYDVKM. CDR3 sequence: CASSMQTGGEIGTIETQYF. The DNA of the CDR3 is TGTGCCAGCAGTATGCAGACAGGGGGCGAGATTGGTACAATCGAGACCCAGTACTTC.

In nucleotides, the CDR3 is TGTGCCAGCTCACCGGGACAGTCAGAGACCCAGTACTTC. The encoded protein is CASSPGQSETQYF. This chain uses TRBV18 with TRBJ2-5; 7 bases align to TRBD1. The V gene end was trimmed by 3 bases and the J gene end by 4 bases; junction bases not matched to a gene: 2. The CDR3 sequence is 13 residues long. The germline V gene has CDR1 KGHSH and CDR2 LQKENI.

The chain combines TRBV4-1 with TRBJ2-4, with D uncertain. CDR3 length equals 15 residues. Germline V gives CDR1 MGHRA, CDR2 YSYEKL. The V end was cut by 0 bases, the J end by 0 bases, with 6 bases between. For the CDR3, the DNA is TGCGCCAGCAGCCAAGACATCTTAGCCAAAAACATTCAGTACTTC. Protein: CASSQDILAKNIQYF.

The gene calls are TRBV15 and TRBJ1-1; TRBD1 might be the D (5 bases). There are 13 residues in the CDR3. V was cut by 3 bases and J by 1 base, with 6 bases left in between. CDR1 is LNHNV and CDR2 is YYDKDF in the germline V gene (reference sequence). CDR3 region: CATSRTANTEAFF. The CDR3 DNA reads TGTGCCACCAGCAGGACAGCGAACACTGAAGCTTTCTTT.

The V call is TRBV28, the J call TRBJ2-7, with TRBD2 identical over 16 bases. Germline CDR1 MDHEN, CDR2 SYDVKM. This CDR3 contains 17 residues. Trimming took 4 bases from V and 5 from J; bases not matched to a gene: 8. The CDR3 sequence: CASSSGTSGRVSNEQYF. CDR3 coding DNA: TGTGCCAGCAGTTCGGGGACTAGCGGGAGGGTATCCAACGAGCAGTACTTC.

CDR3 protein: CASRNPGLGYNEQFF. The CDR3 coding sequence is TGTGCCAGCAGAAACCCGGGACTAGGGTACAATGAGCAGTTCTTC. The rearrangement uses TRBV6-8 and TRBJ2-1; 8 bases agree with TRBD2. The V gene's germline CDR1 is MNHGY and CDR2 SAAAGT. The junction had 8 bases not matched to a gene; V was cut back by 6 bases and J by 4 bases. The CDR3 has 15 amino acids.

This rearrangement joins TRBV15 to TRBJ1-4, with D maybe TRBD1 (5 bases). This CDR3 contains 17 residues. V was pared by 6 bases and J by 5 bases, with 22 bases between. The germline gives CDR1 LNHNV, CDR2 YYDKDF (reference sequence). This CDR3 is CATSPRGPRQPNEKLFF. The CDR3 nucleotides are TGTGCCACCAGTCCCCGGGGACCGAGACAACCGAATGAAAAACTGTTTTTT.

The chain recombines TRBV6-2 or TRBV6-3 with TRBJ2-3, with TRBD2 matching over 7 bases. CDR3 length equals 14 residues. CDR1 MNHEY and CDR2 SVGEGT come from the germline V gene. Germline trimming cut 5 bases from V and 3 bases from J; bases unmatched to any gene: 5. CDR3 loop: CASSRGSRTDTQYF. DNA of the CDR3: TGTGCCAGCAGTCGCGGGAGTCGGACAGATACGCAGTATTTT.

J is TRBJ2-2 and V is TRBV15; the match to TRBD1 covers 8 bases. The CDR3 sequence is 16 residues long. Germline V gene sequence: CDR1 LNHNV, CDR2 YYDKDF (reference sequence). The ends lost 2 bases at V and 3 bases at J; junction bases unmatched: 5. The CDR3 bases are TGTGCCACCAGCAGACGACAGGGGTCTGACACCGGGGAGCTGTTTTTT. It is translated as CATSRRQGSDTGELFF.

This sequence joins TRBV7-8 and TRBJ2-1; D might be TRBD1 (6 bases). CDR3 length equals 19 residues. Trimming removed 1 base from V and 8 bases from J, with 27 bases in between. The germline gives CDR1 SGHVS, CDR2 FQNEAQ. The CDR3 DNA reads as TGTGCCAGCAGCTTAGGTCACGCTCTCGTGTGGACAGAAGGTGATGAGCAGTTCTTC. This gives the protein CASSLGHALVWTEGDEQFF.

The chain uses TRBV29-1 and TRBJ1-5; D may be TRBD1 (5 bases). V dropped 4 bases and J dropped 1 base, with 11 bases sitting between them. CDR1 SQVTM and CDR2 ANQGSEA come from the germline V gene. The CDR3 has 14 residues. This CDR3 reads CSVGGQGSNQPQHF. DNA for the CDR3: TGCAGCGTTGGGGGCCAGGGAAGCAATCAGCCCCAGCATTTT. Drawing the rest from reference TRBV29-1 and TRBJ1-5, the complete variable domain is SAVISQKPSRDICQRGTSLTIQCQVDSQVTMMFWYRQQPGQSLTLIATANQGSEATYESGFVIDKFPISRPNLTFSTLTVSNMSPEDSSIYLCSVGGQGSNQPQHFGDGTRLSIL.

J is TRBJ1-2 and V is TRBV6-2 or TRBV6-3; 9 bases fit TRBD1. V was clipped by 2 bases and J by 2 bases; unmatched bases: 0. This CDR3 has 14 amino acids. CDR1 is MNHEY and CDR2 is SVGEGT in the germline V gene. The CDR3 reads CASSYDRGNYGYTF. In DNA form, the CDR3 reads TGTGCCAGCAGTTACGACAGGGGGAACTATGGCTACACCTTC.

The rearrangement links TRBV29-1 to TRBJ2-1; 15 bases match TRBD2. J gave up 0 bases and V 6 bases, and 6 bases lay outside the gene matches. CDR1 and CDR2 (germline): SQVTM, ANQGSEA. The CDR3 totals 17 residues. The CDR3 bases are TGCAGCGTCGTTGGACTAGCGGGAGGGAGCTCCTACAATGAGCAGTTCTTC. Protein product: CSVVGLAGGSSYNEQFF.

The genes are TRBV5-6 and TRBJ2-7; TRBD1 matches 7 bases. The CDR3 is made up of 16 amino acids. V gave up 0 bases and J gave up 0 bases; unmatched junction bases: 6. Germline lookup yields CDR1 SGHDT and CDR2 YYEEEE. CDR3 sequence (DNA): TGTGCCAGCAGCTTGGGGTTGACAGGGAGCTCCTACGAGCAGTACTTC. Its translation: CASSLGLTGSSYEQYF.

As DNA, the CDR3 is TGTGCCAGCAGGACCAGCGGGAGCGGAGGAGATACGCAGTATTTT. Protein: CASRTSGSGGDTQYF. This chain connects TRBV6-6 to TRBJ2-3, with 8 nucleotides matching TRBD2. The germline CDR1 and CDR2 sequences are MNHNY and SVGAGI (reference sequence). The CDR3 is 15 amino acids. V lost 6 bases, J lost 5 bases, and 10 bases stayed unmatched.

The chain uses TRBV7-2 and TRBJ1-3, with D maybe TRBD1 (6 bases). Germline CDR1 reads SGHTA; CDR2 reads FQGNSA. The CDR3 has 16 amino acids. V lost 0 bases to trimming and J lost 4 bases, with 13 bases between them. CDR3 bases: TGTGCCAGCAGCTTAGCGGGGGGCGTAATGGGAAACACCATATATTTT. Translation: CASSLAGGVMGNTIYF.

The genes are TRBV2 and TRBJ2-7, with TRBD1 matching over 8 bases. This CDR3 region has 14 residues. V shed 6 bases and J 1 base; nucleotides not matched to a gene: 5. Germline V gene sequence: CDR1 SNHLY, CDR2 FYNNEI. In nucleotides, the CDR3 is TGTGCCAGCAGCGGACAGGGCCCTTCCTACGAGCAGTACTTC. Translation gives CASSGQGPSYEQYF.

This chain links TRBV5-6 with TRBJ2-7, with D tentatively TRBD1 (5 bases). This CDR3 spans 15 amino acids. Per the germline V gene, CDR1 is SGHDT and CDR2 is YYEEEE. V lost 0 bases to trimming and J lost 6 bases, with 16 bases between them. CDR3 protein: CASSLGRTPSAEQYF. CDR3 nucleotides: TGTGCCAGCAGCTTGGGCCGGACACCGAGCGCCGAGCAGTACTTC.

There are a few counts of this clone. CDR3: CASSPAGRERNTGELFF. Written as DNA, the CDR3 is TGTGCCAGCTCGCCCGCGGGCAGGGAAAGGAACACCGGGGAGCTGTTTTTT. The chain employs TRBV18 and TRBJ2-2; the D gene could be TRBD1 or TRBD2 (5 bases each). Germline values: CDR1 KGHSH, CDR2 LQKENI. This CDR3 spans 17 amino acids. Trimming took 6 bases from V and 1 from J, leaving 18 bases between them.

The V gene is TRBV4-3, the J gene TRBJ1-1, with D perhaps TRBD1 (5 bases). The ends were cut back, 0 bases at V and 6 bases at J, with 14 bases in the middle. The CDR3 is 15 amino acids. Germline lookup yields CDR1 LGHNA and CDR2 YSLEER. The DNA of the CDR3 is TGCGCCAGCAGCCAAGACGGGGGAATATGGGCTGAAGCTTTCTTT. Its protein is CASSQDGGIWAEAFF.

Only one count was recorded for this clone. The rearrangement uses TRBV27 and TRBJ2-3; 10 nucleotides agree with TRBD1. The CDR3 has 15 residues. Trimming took 5 bases from V and 3 from J; bases not matched to a gene: 5. Per germline, CDR1 MNHEY and CDR2 SMNVEV (reference sequence). In nucleotides, the CDR3 is TGTGCCAGCAGTCCGGGACAGGGGCTGACAGATACGCAGTATTTT. As protein: CASSPGQGLTDTQYF.